The present entry profiles one T cell receptor beta chain with its context. What it recognizes is unknown. Data came from immunoSEQ multiplex PCR; TCRdb stores just in-frame clones and leaves some out. Among under 130,000 clones, roughly 88% were seen once, and the ten largest hold roughly 20%. This sample is drawn from a study of T cell responses to AZD1222 COVID-19 vaccine. Notes on the study in general: A mostly white British donor set with more females was recruited, and clonal diversity was possibly underestimated. Nearly half of the spike-specific TCRs reportedly recognize variant regions that carry no mutations.

The length of the CDR3 is 14 residues. Trimming stripped 7 bases from V and 7 bases from J, with 20 bases between. This TCR came from an adult in good health. The specimen was peripheral blood, collected on day 0 of AZD1222 vaccination. The V and J genes are TRBV23-1 and TRBJ2-7; D possibly corresponds to TRBD2 (5 bases). TRBV23-1 is an open reading frame, and its role is uncertain. CDR3 protein: CASTFAGQEQEQYF. The CDR3 nucleotides read TGCGCCAGCACGTTCGCGGGTCAGGAGCAGGAGCAGTACTTC.